The 5 T cell receptor beta chains listed next were all sequenced from one sample in a study of blood T cell repertoires in COVID-19. Clones were read by immunoSEQ multiplex PCR, and TCRdb kept only the in-frame ones, dropping some. The sample consists of around 280,000 clones, more than 70% of them appearing once. What was sequenced was peripheral blood. The source is a woman aged 25 to 39 with COVID-19, enrolled during active disease.

The chain has TRBV10-1 and TRBJ2-7, with TRBD2 identical over 9 bases. V was pared by 0 bases and J by 3 bases, with 3 bases of the junction left unmatched. The CDR3 loop spans 15 amino acids. Germline V CDR1 and CDR2: WNHNN, SYGVQD (reference sequence). The CDR3 coding sequence is TGCGCCAGCAGTGAGTCCGCTAGCGGGAACTACGAGCAGTACTTC. This codes for CASSESASGNYEQYF.

The V gene is TRBV27, the J gene TRBJ1-2; 8 bases align to TRBD1. Per the germline V gene, CDR1 is MNHEY and CDR2 is SMNVEV (reference sequence). The CDR3 is 17 residues long. Germline trimming cut 5 bases from V and 1 base from J; bases unmatched to any gene: 12. The CDR3 bases are TGTGCCAGCAGTCCCAGGACAGGGACAACCCTTAACTATGGCTACACCTTC. Residues: CASSPRTGTTLNYGYTF.

The chain recombines TRBV10-3 with TRBJ1-1; maybe TRBD1 (5 bases). The CDR3 consists of 13 residues. Germline CDR1 and CDR2: ENHRY and SYGVKD. The V end lost 11 bases, the J end lost 4 bases, and 17 bases lay between the germline ends. The CDR3 protein is CAAYGGWSTEAFF. The CDR3 region has the DNA TGTGCCGCATACGGGGGGTGGAGCACTGAAGCTTTCTTT.

J is TRBJ1-2 and V is TRBV24-1; 8 nucleotides match TRBD1. CDR1 is KGHDR, CDR2 SFDVKD, per germline. The CDR3 extends over 14 amino acids. V was pared by 2 bases and J by 3 bases, with 1 base of the junction left unmatched. The DNA for the CDR3 is TGTGCCACCAGTGATTCAGGGGGCGACTATGGCTACACCTTC. Translation: CATSDSGGDYGYTF.

The chain has TRBV19 and TRBJ1-1, with 12 bases identical to TRBD1. The CDR3 is made up of 17 amino acids. Trimming cost V 5 bases and J 0 bases; bases outside gene matches: 7. Germline V gene data show CDR1 as LNHDA and CDR2 as SQIVND (reference sequence). The CDR3 spells CASSFLGQGAMNTEAFF. In DNA, the CDR3 is TGTGCCAGTAGTTTCCTGGGACAGGGGGCGATGAACACTGAAGCTTTCTTT. Together with reference TRBV19 and TRBJ1-1, the CDR3 gives the full variable domain: DGGITQSPKYLFRKEGQNVTLSCEQNLNHDAMYWYRQDPGQGLRLIYYSQIVNDFQKGDIAEGYSVSREKKESFPLTVTSAQKNPTAFYLCASSFLGQGAMNTEAFFGQGTRLTVV.